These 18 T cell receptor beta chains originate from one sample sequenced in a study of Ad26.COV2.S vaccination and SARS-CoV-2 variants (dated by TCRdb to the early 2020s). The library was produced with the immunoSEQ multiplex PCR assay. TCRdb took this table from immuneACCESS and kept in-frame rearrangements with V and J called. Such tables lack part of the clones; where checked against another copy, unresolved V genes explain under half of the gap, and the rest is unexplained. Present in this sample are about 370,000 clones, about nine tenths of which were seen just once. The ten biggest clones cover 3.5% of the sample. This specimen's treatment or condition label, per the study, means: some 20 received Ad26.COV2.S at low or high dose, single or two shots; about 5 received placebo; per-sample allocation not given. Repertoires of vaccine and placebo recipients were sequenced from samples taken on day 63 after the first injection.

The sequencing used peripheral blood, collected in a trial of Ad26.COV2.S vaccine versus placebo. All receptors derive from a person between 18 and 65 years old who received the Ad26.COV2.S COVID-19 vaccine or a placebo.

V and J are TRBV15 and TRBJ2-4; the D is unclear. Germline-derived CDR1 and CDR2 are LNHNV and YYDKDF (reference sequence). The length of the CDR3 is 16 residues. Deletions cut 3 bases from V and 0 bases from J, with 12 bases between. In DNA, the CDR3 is TGTGCCACCAGCAGGGTTGGATTGCTAGCCAAAAACATTCAGTACTTC. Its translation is CATSRVGLLAKNIQYF.

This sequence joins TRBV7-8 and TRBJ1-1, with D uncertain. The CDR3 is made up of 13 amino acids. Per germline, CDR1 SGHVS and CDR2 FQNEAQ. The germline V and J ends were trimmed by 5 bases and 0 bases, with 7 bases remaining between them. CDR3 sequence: CASSPRMNTEAFF. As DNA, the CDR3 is TGTGCCAGCAGCCCCCGAATGAACACTGAAGCTTTCTTT.

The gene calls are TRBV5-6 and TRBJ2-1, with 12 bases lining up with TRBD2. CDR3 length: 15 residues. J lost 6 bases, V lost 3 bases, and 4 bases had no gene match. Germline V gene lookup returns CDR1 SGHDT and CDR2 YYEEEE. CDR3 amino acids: CASSYTSGGSNEQFF. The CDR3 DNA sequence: TGTGCCAGCAGCTATACTAGCGGGGGGTCCAATGAGCAGTTCTTC.

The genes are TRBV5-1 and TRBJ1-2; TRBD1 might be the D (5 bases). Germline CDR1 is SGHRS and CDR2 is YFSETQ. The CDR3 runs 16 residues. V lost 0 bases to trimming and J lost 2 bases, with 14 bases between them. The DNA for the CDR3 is TGCGCCAGCAGCTTGGGGCTTGGGCAGGGAAACTATGGCTACACCTTC. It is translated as CASSLGLGQGNYGYTF.

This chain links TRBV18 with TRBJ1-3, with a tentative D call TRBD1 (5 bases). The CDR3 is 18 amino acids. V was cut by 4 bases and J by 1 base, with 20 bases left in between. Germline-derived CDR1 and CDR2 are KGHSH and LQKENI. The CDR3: CASSLKPTQAESGNTIYF. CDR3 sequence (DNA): TGTGCCAGCTCACTTAAACCTACACAGGCCGAGTCTGGAAACACCATATATTTT.

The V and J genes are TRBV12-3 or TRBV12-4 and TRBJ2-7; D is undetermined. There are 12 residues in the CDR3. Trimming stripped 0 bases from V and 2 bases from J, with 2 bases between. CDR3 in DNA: TGTGCCAGCAGTTTAGCGGCCTACGAGCAGTACTTC. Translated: CASSLAAYEQYF.

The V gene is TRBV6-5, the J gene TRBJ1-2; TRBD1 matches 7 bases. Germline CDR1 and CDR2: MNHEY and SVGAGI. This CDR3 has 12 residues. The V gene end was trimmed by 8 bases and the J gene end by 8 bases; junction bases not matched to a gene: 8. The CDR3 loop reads CASSAQGGGYTF. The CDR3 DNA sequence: TGTGCCAGCTCGGCTCAGGGGGGCGGCTACACCTTC.

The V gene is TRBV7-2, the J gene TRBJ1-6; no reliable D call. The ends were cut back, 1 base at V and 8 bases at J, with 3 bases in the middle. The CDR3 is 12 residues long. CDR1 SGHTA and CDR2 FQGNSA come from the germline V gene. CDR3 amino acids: CASSLGDSPLHF. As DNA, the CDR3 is TGTGCCAGCAGCTTAGGAGATTCACCCCTCCACTTT.

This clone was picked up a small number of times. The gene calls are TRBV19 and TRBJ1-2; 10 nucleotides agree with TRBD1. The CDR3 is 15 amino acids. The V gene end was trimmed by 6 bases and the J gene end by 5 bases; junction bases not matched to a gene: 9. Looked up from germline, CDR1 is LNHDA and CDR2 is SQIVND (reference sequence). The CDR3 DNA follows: TGTGCCAGTAGACGTCCCGGGACAGGGGAATATGGCTACACCTTC. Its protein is CASRRPGTGEYGYTF.

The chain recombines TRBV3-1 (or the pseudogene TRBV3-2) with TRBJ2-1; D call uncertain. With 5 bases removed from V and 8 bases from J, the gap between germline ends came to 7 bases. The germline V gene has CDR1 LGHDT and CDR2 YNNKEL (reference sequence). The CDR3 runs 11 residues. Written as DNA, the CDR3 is TGTGCCAGCAGCTTCGCGGATGAGCAGTTCTTC. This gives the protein CASSFADEQFF.

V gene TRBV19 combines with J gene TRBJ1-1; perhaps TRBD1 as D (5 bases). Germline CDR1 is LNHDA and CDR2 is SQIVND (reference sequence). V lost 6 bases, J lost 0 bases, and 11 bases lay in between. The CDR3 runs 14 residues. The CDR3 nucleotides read TGTGCCAGTAGCCTGGGGCGGTTGAACACTGAAGCTTTCTTT. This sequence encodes CASSLGRLNTEAFF.

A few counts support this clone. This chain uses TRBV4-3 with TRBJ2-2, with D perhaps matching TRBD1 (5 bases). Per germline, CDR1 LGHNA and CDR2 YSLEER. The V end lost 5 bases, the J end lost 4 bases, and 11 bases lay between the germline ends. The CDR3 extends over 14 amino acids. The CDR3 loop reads CASSYTGPTGELFF. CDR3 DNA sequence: TGCGCCAGCAGCTATACAGGTCCCACCGGGGAGCTGTTTTTT.

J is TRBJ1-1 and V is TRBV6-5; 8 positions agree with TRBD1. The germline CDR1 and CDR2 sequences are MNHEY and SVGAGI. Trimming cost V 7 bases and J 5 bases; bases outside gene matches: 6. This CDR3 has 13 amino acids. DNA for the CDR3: TGTGCCAGCATTACCAGGGGGCTGACTGAAGCTTTCTTT. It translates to CASITRGLTEAFF.

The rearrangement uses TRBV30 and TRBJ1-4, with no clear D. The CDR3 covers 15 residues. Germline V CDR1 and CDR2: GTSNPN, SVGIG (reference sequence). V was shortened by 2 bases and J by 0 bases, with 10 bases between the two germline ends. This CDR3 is CAWSSRISTNEKLFF. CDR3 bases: TGTGCCTGGAGTTCGCGGATTTCAACTAATGAAAAACTGTTTTTT.

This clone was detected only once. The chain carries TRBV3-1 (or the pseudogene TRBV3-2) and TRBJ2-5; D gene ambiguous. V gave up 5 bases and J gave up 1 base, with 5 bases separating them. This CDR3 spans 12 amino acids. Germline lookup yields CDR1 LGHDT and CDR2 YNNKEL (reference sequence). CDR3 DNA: TGTGCCAGCAGCGGATTCCAAGAGACCCAGTACTTC. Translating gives CASSGFQETQYF.

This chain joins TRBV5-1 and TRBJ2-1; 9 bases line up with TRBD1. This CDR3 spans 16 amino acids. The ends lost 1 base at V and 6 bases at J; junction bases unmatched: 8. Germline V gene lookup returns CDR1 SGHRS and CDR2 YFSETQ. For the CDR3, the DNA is TGCGCCAGCAGCTTGAGTCTCGGACAGGGGTTCAATGAGCAGTTCTTC. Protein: CASSLSLGQGFNEQFF.

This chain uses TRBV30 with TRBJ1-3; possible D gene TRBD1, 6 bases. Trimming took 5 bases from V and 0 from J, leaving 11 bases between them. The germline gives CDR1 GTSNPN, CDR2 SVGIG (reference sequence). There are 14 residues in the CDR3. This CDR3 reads CAWGGTLSGNTIYF. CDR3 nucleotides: TGTGCCTGGGGGGGCACCCTCTCTGGAAACACCATATATTTT.

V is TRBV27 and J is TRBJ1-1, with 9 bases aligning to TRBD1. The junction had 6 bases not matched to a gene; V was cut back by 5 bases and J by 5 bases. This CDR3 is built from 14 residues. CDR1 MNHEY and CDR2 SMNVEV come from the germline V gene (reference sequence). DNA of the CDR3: TGTGCCAGCAGTCGAACAGGGGGCGAGACTGAAGCTTTCTTT. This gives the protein CASSRTGGETEAFF.